These 32 T cell receptor beta chains share one sample of origin, sequenced in a study of cytomegalovirus exposure and HLA in healthy donors. Primers included in the PCR were 60 Vbeta and 13 Jbeta primers. Libraries were prepared by immunoSEQ multiplex PCR; TCRdb keeps only in-frame clonotypes and omits some of them. The table lists 150,000 to 200,000 clones, with 0.65% to 0.9% in the top ten. Sequenced sample: PBMCs. These receptors came from a woman under 30 in good health and CMV-seropositive.

The chain uses TRBV18 and TRBJ2-7, with D perhaps matching TRBD1 (7 bases). V lost 0 bases and J 5 bases, leaving 17 bases between the germline ends. CDR3 length: 16 amino acids. Germline CDR1 and CDR2: KGHSH and LQKENI. The CDR3 loop is CASSPPGPGGGHEQYF. The CDR3 DNA sequence: TGTGCCAGCTCACCACCGGGACCAGGGGGAGGCCACGAGCAGTACTTC.

V is TRBV23-1 and J is TRBJ1-5, with no clear D. TRBV23-1 is filed as an ORF, its function uncertain. CDR3 size: 12 residues. Trimming pared 3 bases from V and 4 bases from J, leaving 4 bases between. In DNA form, the CDR3 reads TGCGCCAGCAGTCATGTAAATCAGCCCCAGCATTTT. This encodes CASSHVNQPQHF.

The V and J genes are TRBV7-6 and TRBJ2-3, with 8 nucleotides matching TRBD2. The CDR3 loop spans 19 amino acids. Per the germline V gene, CDR1 is SGHVS and CDR2 is FNYEAQ. The V gene end was trimmed by 4 bases and the J gene end by 0 bases; junction bases not matched to a gene: 15. The DNA of the CDR3 is TGTGCCAGCAGCTCCAGTCCCGGGGGGGGGTCTTCTAGCACAGATACGCAGTATTTT. Translation: CASSSSPGGGSSSTDTQYF.

This chain links TRBV4-3 with TRBJ1-1; no definite D call. The germline V gene has CDR1 LGHNA and CDR2 YSLEER. This CDR3 spans 17 amino acids. The V gene lost 4 bases and the J gene lost 0 bases, with 18 bases spanning the gap. DNA for the CDR3: TGCGCCAGCAGCCTCGGGTCCGCGCGAGGGATGAACACTGAAGCTTTCTTT. This gives the protein CASSLGSARGMNTEAFF.

V usage is TRBV6-1 and J usage is TRBJ1-2, with D tentatively TRBD1 (5 bases). The V and J ends lost 1 base and 4 bases respectively, with 10 bases between them. CDR1 is MNHNS, CDR2 SASEGT, per germline. The CDR3 consists of 14 residues. As DNA, the CDR3 is TGTGCCAGCAGTGAAGACGGGGGACCCTATGGCTACACCTTC. The encoded protein is CASSEDGGPYGYTF.

This chain connects TRBV7-2 to TRBJ1-1; D perhaps matches TRBD1 (5 bases). V shed 7 bases and J shed 3 bases, with 15 bases lying between them. Looked up from germline, CDR1 is SGHTA and CDR2 is FQGNSA. This CDR3 contains 14 residues. The CDR3 spells CASKAVLGDTEAFF. CDR3 coding DNA: TGTGCCAGCAAGGCGGTGTTAGGGGACACTGAAGCTTTCTTT. The full variable domain, completed using reference TRBV7-2 and TRBJ1-1, is GAGVSQSPSNKVTEKGKDVELRCDPISGHTALYWYRQSLGQGLEFLIYFQGNSAPDKSGLPSDRFSAERTGGSVSTLTIQRTQQEDSAVYLCASKAVLGDTEAFFGQGTRLTVV.

CDR3 in amino acids: CASRLQVYQETQYF. As DNA, the CDR3 is TGTGCCAGCAGGCTACAGGTGTACCAAGAGACCCAGTACTTC. This rearrangement joins TRBV2 to TRBJ2-5; a possible D gene is TRBD1 (5 bases). The CDR3 is made up of 14 amino acids. Germline CDR1 SNHLY, CDR2 FYNNEI. The V gene lost 6 bases and the J gene lost 0 bases, with 11 bases spanning the gap.

The chain couples TRBV6-5 to TRBJ2-5, with 8 positions matching TRBD1. V gave up 0 bases and J gave up 11 bases; unmatched junction bases: 11. CDR3 size: 15 residues. Germline V gives CDR1 MNHEY, CDR2 SVGAGI. In nucleotides, the CDR3 is TGTGCCAGCAGTTACTCCCGGACAGGGAGAAGGGAGCAGTACTTC. Translation: CASSYSRTGRREQYF.

This chain links TRBV7-9 with TRBJ1-4, with TRBD1 identical over 10 bases. Per the germline V gene, CDR1 is SEHNR and CDR2 is FQNEAQ (reference sequence). The CDR3 totals 17 residues. Losses at the gene ends were 6 bases for V and 2 bases for J; bases not matched to a gene: 9. CDR3 coding DNA: TGTGCCAGCAGTTCGGGACAGGGGATTCTTACTAATGAAAAACTGTTTTTT. It is translated as CASSSGQGILTNEKLFF.

V is TRBV19 and J is TRBJ1-5; D ambiguous. Trimming took off 0 bases at V and 0 bases at J, with 12 bases between the two ends. CDR1 LNHDA and CDR2 SQIVND come from the germline V gene (reference sequence). This CDR3 spans 17 amino acids. CDR3 in amino acids: CASSIDYSPYSNQPQHF. The CDR3 DNA is TGTGCCAGTAGTATAGATTACTCCCCGTATAGCAATCAGCCCCAGCATTTT. The full variable domain, rest sourced from reference TRBV19 and TRBJ1-5, is DGGITQSPKYLFRKEGQNVTLSCEQNLNHDAMYWYRQDPGQGLRLIYYSQIVNDFQKGDIAEGYSVSREKKESFPLTVTSAQKNPTAFYLCASSIDYSPYSNQPQHFGDGTRLSIL.

The chain joins TRBV19 to TRBJ2-7, with D tentatively TRBD1 (8 bases). Looked up from germline, CDR1 is LNHDA and CDR2 is SQIVND (reference sequence). Trimming left V 4 bases short and J 1 base short, with 14 bases between. The CDR3 is 15 residues long. CDR3 sequence (DNA): TGTGCCAGTAGTACTGGACAGGGAGGGTCCTACGAGCAGTACTTC. The encoded protein is CASSTGQGGSYEQYF.

The chain carries TRBV2 and TRBJ1-1, with D hard to call. The length of the CDR3 is 14 residues. Germline V gene lookup returns CDR1 SNHLY and CDR2 FYNNEI. V lost 6 bases and J 1 base, leaving 12 bases between the germline ends. The CDR3 DNA is TGTGCCAGCAGGGGGATGGGAGCGAACACTGAAGCTTTCTTT. Amino acid sequence: CASRGMGANTEAFF. The whole variable domain, filled in from reference TRBV2 and TRBJ1-1, reads EPEVTQTPSHQVTQMGQEVILRCVPISNHLYFYWYRQILGQKVEFLVSFYNNEISEKSEIFDDQFSVERPDGSNFTLKIRSTKLEDSAMYFCASRGMGANTEAFFGQGTRLTVV.

The rearrangement joins TRBV9 to TRBJ2-3, with 9 bases identical to TRBD2. V shed 0 bases, J shed 10 bases, and the junction held 9 bases outside the gene matches. Germline-derived CDR1 and CDR2 are SGDLS and YYNGEE. The CDR3 sequence is 15 residues long. The CDR3 is CASSVVPGLATAQYF. CDR3 sequence (DNA): TGTGCCAGCAGCGTAGTCCCGGGACTAGCAACTGCGCAGTATTTT.

The CDR3 region has the DNA TGTGCCAGCAGCCCCGGACTAGCGGGTCCTCTAAGGAATGAGCAGTTCTTC. Its protein product is CASSPGLAGPLRNEQFF. This chain connects TRBV7-3 to TRBJ2-1; TRBD2 matches 11 bases. The germline V gene encodes CDR1 SGHTA and CDR2 FQGTGA. The junction had 13 bases not matched to a gene; V was cut back by 5 bases and J by 7 bases. The length of the CDR3 is 17 residues.

This chain joins TRBV11-2 and TRBJ2-7; D may be TRBD2 (5 bases). This CDR3 region has 10 residues. The germline CDR1 and CDR2 sequences are SGHAT and FQNNGV. Between the trimmed V and J ends, which lost 5 bases and 10 bases, there was a span of 9 bases. The CDR3 region has the DNA TGTGCCAGCAGCGCGGGTTTACAGTACTTC. Translated, it gives CASSAGLQYF.

The chain joins TRBV10-1 to TRBJ1-6; maybe TRBD1 (5 bases). Germline V gives CDR1 WNHNN, CDR2 SYGVQD (reference sequence). Trimming removed 6 bases from V and 10 bases from J, with 16 bases in between. The CDR3 is 14 residues long. CDR3 amino acids: CASRPDRGRSPLHF. DNA for the CDR3: TGCGCCAGCAGACCCGACAGAGGCAGGTCACCCCTCCACTTT.

The genes are TRBV29-1 and TRBJ2-7, with 16 positions matching TRBD2. Germline V gene data show CDR1 as SQVTM and CDR2 as ANQGSEA. CDR3 length: 15 residues. V shed 6 bases, J shed 4 bases, and the junction held 6 bases outside the gene matches. Here the CDR3 DNA reads TGCAGCGTCGCGGGACTAGCGGGGGGGCTGTACGAGCAGTACTTC. Translated: CSVAGLAGGLYEQYF.

This chain joins TRBV6-5 and TRBJ1-1, with 9 nucleotides matching TRBD1. CDR3 length: 15 residues. The germline V gene encodes CDR1 MNHEY and CDR2 SVGAGI. V shed 6 bases and J 5 bases; nucleotides not matched to a gene: 10. This CDR3 reads CASRALTGGITEAFF. The DNA of the CDR3 is TGTGCCAGCAGGGCTTTGACAGGGGGAATTACTGAAGCTTTCTTT.

The chain uses TRBV4-1 and TRBJ1-1; 10 nucleotides agree with TRBD1. Germline CDR1 reads MGHRA; CDR2 reads YSYEKL. The CDR3 contains 15 residues. The ends lost 5 bases at V and 4 bases at J; junction bases unmatched: 7. The chain's CDR3 is CASSFGTGAATEAFF. The DNA for the CDR3 is TGCGCCAGCAGCTTCGGGACAGGGGCGGCCACTGAAGCTTTCTTT.

This rearrangement joins TRBV5-8 to TRBJ1-2; 8 bases agree with TRBD1. Germline V lookup: CDR1 SGHTS, CDR2 YDEGEE. There are 14 residues in the CDR3. After removal of 4 bases from V and 8 bases from J, the junction contained 10 bases not matched to a gene. The CDR3 sequence is CASSLYGQGAGYTF. CDR3 coding DNA: TGTGCCAGCAGCCTCTACGGACAGGGCGCGGGCTACACCTTC.

The chain carries TRBV10-3 and TRBJ2-1, with TRBD2 as a possible D gene (6 bases). The V gene's germline CDR1 is ENHRY and CDR2 SYGVKD. The CDR3 is 13 residues long. V was cut by 8 bases and J by 10 bases, with 18 bases left in between. This chain's CDR3 is CAILDEGRREQFF. The CDR3 DNA is TGTGCCATCCTTGACGAGGGGAGGAGGGAGCAGTTCTTC.

The chain recombines TRBV30 with TRBJ1-1; 7 bases are shared with TRBD1. This CDR3 comprises 13 residues. Trimming removed 5 bases from V and 7 bases from J; junction bases left unmatched: 10. The germline CDR1 and CDR2 sequences are GTSNPN and SVGIG (reference sequence). This CDR3 reads CAWRIQGSVEAFF. The CDR3 DNA follows: TGTGCCTGGCGTATACAGGGGTCCGTTGAAGCTTTCTTT. The full variable domain, in which reference TRBV30 and TRBJ1-1 provide the parts outside the CDR3, is SQTIHQWPATLVQPVGSPLSLECTVEGTSNPNLYWYRQAAGRGLQLLFYSVGIGQISSEVPQNLSASRPQDRQFILSSKKLLLSDSGFYLCAWRIQGSVEAFFGQGTRLTVV.

J is TRBJ2-1 and V is TRBV2; 9 nucleotides align to TRBD2. The germline V gene encodes CDR1 SNHLY and CDR2 FYNNEI. This CDR3 spans 19 amino acids. The V and J ends lost 1 base and 0 bases, in that order; junction bases with no gene match: 10. In DNA form, the CDR3 reads TGTGCCAGCAGTGAAGAGGAATTAGCGGGGGCTAGCTCCTACAATGAGCAGTTCTTC. It translates to CASSEEELAGASSYNEQFF.

The chain couples TRBV13 to TRBJ1-6; D is unresolved. Germline V gene lookup returns CDR1 PRHDT and CDR2 FYEKMQ (reference sequence). CDR3 length: 17 residues. The ends were cut back, 3 bases at V and 3 bases at J, with 15 bases in the middle. The CDR3 region is CASSFLTTGSYNSPLHF. Here the CDR3 DNA reads TGTGCCAGCAGCTTCCTGACGACGGGAAGCTATAATTCACCCCTCCACTTT. Combining the CDR3 with reference TRBV13 and TRBJ1-6 gives the whole variable domain AAGVIQSPRHLIKEKRETATLKCYPIPRHDTVYWYQQGPGQDPQFLISFYEKMQSDKGSIPDRFSAQQFSDYHSELNMSSLELGDSALYFCASSFLTTGSYNSPLHFGNGTRLTVT.

The chain has TRBV18 and TRBJ1-4; the D is unclear. CDR1 and CDR2 (germline): KGHSH, LQKENI. This CDR3 comprises 13 residues. Trimming shortened V by 4 bases and J by 6 bases, and 9 bases separated the two germline ends. This CDR3 reads CASSRQEDEKLFF. The DNA of the CDR3 is TGTGCCAGCTCACGTCAGGAGGATGAAAAACTGTTTTTT.

V is TRBV19 and J is TRBJ1-2, with D perhaps TRBD1 (5 bases). The CDR3 extends over 11 amino acids. V gave up 7 bases and J gave up 8 bases, with 11 bases separating them. The germline CDR1 and CDR2 sequences are LNHDA and SQIVND (reference sequence). The CDR3 here is CASTPGRGYTF. CDR3 bases: TGTGCCAGTACCCCAGGGCGCGGCTACACCTTC.

The CDR3 region is CASSLGRDYGYTF. The CDR3 DNA reads as TGTGCCAGCAGCTTGGGCAGGGACTATGGCTACACCTTC. The chain uses TRBV5-4 and TRBJ1-2, with D perhaps TRBD1 (5 bases). The CDR3 spans 13 residues. Germline V gene sequence: CDR1 SGHNT, CDR2 YYREEE (reference sequence). Trimming removed 0 bases at V and 3 bases at J, with 6 bases between.

This chain connects TRBV9 to TRBJ1-1; 7 bases agree with TRBD1. The CDR3 is 13 amino acids. J gave up 5 bases and V 4 bases, and 5 bases lay outside the gene matches. The V gene's germline CDR1 is SGDLS and CDR2 YYNGEE. CDR3 residues: CASSPRGLTEAFF. The CDR3 nucleotides read TGTGCCAGCAGCCCGAGGGGGCTAACTGAAGCTTTCTTT.

The chain joins TRBV2 to TRBJ2-5, with TRBD1 identical over 9 bases. The DNA end is a closer match to TRBJ2-7, so the J assignment may be wrong. CDR1 and CDR2 (germline): SNHLY, FYNNEI. This CDR3 has 14 residues. CDR3 sequence (DNA): TGTGCCAGCAGTGAGGGGACAGGGACCTACGAGCAGTACTTC. Translation: CASSEGTGTYEQYF.

This chain uses TRBV6-5 with TRBJ1-6; TRBD1 matches at 11 bases. Germline assignment: CDR1 MNHEY and CDR2 SVGAGI. The V gene end was trimmed by 8 bases and the J gene end by 7 bases; junction bases not matched to a gene: 4. The CDR3 length is 14 residues. This CDR3 is CASGRTGGNSPLHF. CDR3 nucleotides: TGTGCCAGCGGTAGGACAGGGGGCAATTCACCCCTCCACTTT.

The J gene is TRBJ2-1, the V gene TRBV19; a weak D match, TRBD2 (6 bases). This CDR3 has 15 residues. Germline V gene data show CDR1 as LNHDA and CDR2 as SQIVND (reference sequence). With 5 bases removed from V and 8 bases from J, the gap between germline ends came to 19 bases. The CDR3 DNA sequence: TGTGCCAGTAGTGACCGGGACTTCAAGGTGGATGAGCAGTTCTTC. Translation gives CASSDRDFKVDEQFF.

The chain has TRBV2 and TRBJ2-7, with 11 bases matching TRBD2. Trimming took 6 bases from V and 0 from J; bases not matched to a gene: 13. Germline lookup yields CDR1 SNHLY and CDR2 FYNNEI. This CDR3 is 18 amino acids long. The CDR3 loop is CASRPIAGGPRRSYEQYF. The DNA for the CDR3 is TGTGCCAGCAGACCCATAGCGGGAGGGCCGCGTCGCTCCTACGAGCAGTACTTC. The whole variable domain, filled in from reference TRBV2 and TRBJ2-7, reads EPEVTQTPSHQVTQMGQEVILRCVPISNHLYFYWYRQILGQKVEFLVSFYNNEISEKSEIFDDQFSVERPDGSNFTLKIRSTKLEDSAMYFCASRPIAGGPRRSYEQYFGPGTRLTVT.